This TCR beta chain was retrieved from a study of CD8+CD57+ T cells in acquired aplastic anemia listed by TCRdb under 2018. Context from the whole study: A mean of around 3 ug of DNA, ranging from about 0.19 to 27.4 ug, was extracted from sorted CD4+ and CD8+ cells. For healthy donor samples, the average read count was about 10 million for CD4+ cells and 11.0 million for CD8+ cells. The paper's findings and limits, for the study overall: Although around 30 CD8+ CDR3 sequences were shared by patients and controls, these sequences appeared highly expressed in patients and within the immunodominant clones of patients. Between patients and healthy controls, no significant difference in CD8+ Simpson's diversity was found (P=0.060).

CDR3 length: 14 amino acids, cysteine to phenylalanine. Of all the DNA, just the CDR3 is kept, 42 bases in frame from base 1. The study deep-sequenced TCR repertoires of sorted CD4+ and CD8+ blood T cells from severe aplastic anemia patients and healthy subjects. Ficoll-Paque density gradient centrifugation was used to isolate peripheral blood mononuclear cells. Before DNA extraction, CD4+ and CD8+ T cells were sorted with FACS or magnetic beads. TCR beta VDJ combination and CDR3 sequence profiling used genomic DNA as the template. TCR repertoire sequencing was run on an Illumina HiSeq 2000. As for the original processing: Repertoire assessment relied on Simpson's diversity index, CDR3 size and DJ length profiles, and TRBV/TRBJ rearrangement plots. The most abundant DNA sequence in the deep sequencing data was defined as the immunodominant clone. CDR3 amino acid sequences were screened for sharing across subjects and compared with published repertoires and the VDJdb database. TCRdb applied fastp at Q25 and MiXCR to the public reads, then kept only in-frame beta chains. Each record represents a unique CDR3 protein, reported with the most common genes and DNA among its rows. The V and J calls shown here were made by TCRdb, not taken from the authors' results. This sample lists over 100,000 distinct CDR3 sequences; approximately 41% were detected once. The biggest ten clones account for more than 7% of the sample.

Regarding this clonotype: What antigen it recognizes has not been identified. An end of the junction differs from the germline gene, which may be a read error.

The chain links TRBV12-3 or TRBV12-4 with TRBJ1-4; 5 matching bases give a weak D call of TRBD1. Sequencing was performed on sorted CD4+, CD8+, or CD8+CD57+ T cells (not recorded which) from PBMCs. The source is a human donor in good health, serving as a control. The DNA sequence reads TGTGCCGGCAGTTTAAAATCAGGGATCGAAAAACTGTTTTTT. Its translation reads: CAGSLKSGIEKLFF.